This TCR beta chain emerged from a study of Tregs in tolerant kidney transplant recipients. Sequencing was performed with immunoSEQ multiplex PCR; in TCRdb, only in-frame clones are kept and a portion is missing. There are some 69,000 clones in the sample; 84% occur only once, and about 4.6% lies in the top ten. Points from the study as a whole: Findings come from small patient numbers and require larger validation. Expanding Tregs on activated donor B cells appeared to best identify donor-specific TCRbeta clones. This study did not directly address biological reproducibility.

On this clone itself: Its antigen is unknown.

Unstimulated Tregs (CD4+CD25+CD127-) and CD4+CD25- non-Tregs were sorted from PBMCs. Sequenced input: CD4+ T cells from blood. The receptor was derived from a human donor in good health.

CDR3 sequence reads: CASSTSRVGETQYF. The CDR3 DNA sequence: TGTGCCAGTAGTACTTCGAGGGTAGGGGAGACCCAGTACTTC. V and J are TRBV19 and TRBJ2-5; possible D gene TRBD2, 5 bases. Looked up from germline, CDR1 is LNHDA and CDR2 is SQIVND (reference sequence). V lost 4 bases, J lost 5 bases, and 14 bases lay in between. This CDR3 has 14 residues.